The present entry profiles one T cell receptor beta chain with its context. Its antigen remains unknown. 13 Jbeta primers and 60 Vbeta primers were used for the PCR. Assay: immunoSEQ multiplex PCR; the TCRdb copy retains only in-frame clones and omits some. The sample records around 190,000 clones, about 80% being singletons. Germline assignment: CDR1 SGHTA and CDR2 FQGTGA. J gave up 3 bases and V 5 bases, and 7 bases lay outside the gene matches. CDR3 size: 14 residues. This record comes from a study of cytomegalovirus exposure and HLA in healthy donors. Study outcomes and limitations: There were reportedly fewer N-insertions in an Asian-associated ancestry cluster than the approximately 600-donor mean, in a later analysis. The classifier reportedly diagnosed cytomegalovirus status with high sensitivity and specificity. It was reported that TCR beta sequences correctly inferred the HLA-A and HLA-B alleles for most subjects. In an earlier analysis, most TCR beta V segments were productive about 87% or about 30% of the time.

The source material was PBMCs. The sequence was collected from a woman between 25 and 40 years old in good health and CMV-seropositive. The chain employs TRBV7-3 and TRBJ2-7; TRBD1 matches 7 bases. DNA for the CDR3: TGTGCCAGCAGCGTGGCGCCAGGGGGCTACGAGCAGTACTTC. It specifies CASSVAPGGYEQYF. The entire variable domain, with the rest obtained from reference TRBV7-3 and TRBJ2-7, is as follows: GAGVSQTPSNKVTEKGKYVELRCDPISGHTALYWYRQSLGQGPEFLIYFQGTGAADDSGLPNDRFFAVRPEGSVSTLKIQRTERGDSAVYLCASSVAPGGYEQYFGPGTRLTVT.